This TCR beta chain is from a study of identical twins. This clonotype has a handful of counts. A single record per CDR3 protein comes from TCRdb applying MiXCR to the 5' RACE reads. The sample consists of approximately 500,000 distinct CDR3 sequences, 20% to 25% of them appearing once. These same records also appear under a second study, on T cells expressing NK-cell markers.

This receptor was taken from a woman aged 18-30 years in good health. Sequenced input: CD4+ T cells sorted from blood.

Here the CDR3 DNA reads TGTGCCAGCTGGATTGGGTTCCCAGAGGGGGAGCTGTTTTTT. Residues: CASWIGFPEGELFF. The chain couples TRBV12-3 or TRBV12-4 to TRBJ2-2; D is uncertain. The V end lost 8 bases, the J end lost 8 bases, and 18 bases lay between the germline ends. The CDR3 sequence is 14 residues long.